What follows are 19 T cell receptor beta chains derived from one specimen sequenced in a study of CD8+ T cells in alopecia areata. Isolated RNA was reverse transcribed into cDNA used as the sequencing template. Clones were read by immunoSEQ multiplex PCR, and TCRdb kept only the in-frame ones, dropping some. This sample has about 250,000 clones, with roughly two thirds found just once. Source: CD4+ T cells sorted from blood, taken at week 0. These receptors were collected from a human donor with alopecia areata.

This clone was observed a handful of times. The same CDR3 can be traced to other DNA sequences in this sample. The chain combines TRBV7-3 with TRBJ2-5, with D perhaps given as TRBD1 or TRBD2 (5 bases each). V was trimmed by 5 bases and J by 1 base, leaving 8 bases between them. The CDR3 contains 13 residues. Germline CDR1 and CDR2: SGHTA and FQGTGA. The CDR3 nucleotides are TGTGCCAGCAGCCCCGGGGCCCAAGAGACCCAGTACTTC. This gives the protein CASSPGAQETQYF.

The CDR3 reads CASSYPGTLLYEQYF. The CDR3 DNA is TGTGCCAGCAGTTACCCTGGGACGTTGCTCTACGAGCAGTACTTC. The chain has TRBV6-6 and TRBJ2-7; D possibly matches TRBD1 or TRBD2 (5 bases each). Germline V gene data show CDR1 as MNHNY and CDR2 as SVGAGI (reference sequence). The length of the CDR3 is 15 residues. V lost 2 bases and J lost 3, with 14 bases in between.

This clone was counted a few times. The chain links TRBV7-3 to TRBJ2-2, with a possible D match to TRBD2 (5 bases). The germline V gene has CDR1 SGHTA and CDR2 FQGTGA. CDR3 size: 17 residues. V lost 1 base and J 6 bases, leaving 18 bases between the germline ends. Here the CDR3 DNA reads TGTGCCAGCAGCTTAAACTCAGGAGGCCTGTCACCCGGGGAGCTGTTTTTT. Amino acids: CASSLNSGGLSPGELFF.

The chain is built from TRBV25-1 and TRBJ2-7, with 7 bases identical to TRBD1. Germline V gene sequence: CDR1 MGHDK, CDR2 SYGVNS. V lost 4 bases, J lost 7 bases, and 4 bases stayed unmatched. CDR3 length: 12 amino acids. The CDR3 DNA reads as TGTGCCAGCAGTGCCACAGGGGAGGAGCAGTACTTC. The encoded protein is CASSATGEEQYF.

The chain carries TRBV6-5 and TRBJ2-1; perhaps D is TRBD1 or TRBD2 (5 bases each). CDR1 and CDR2 (germline): MNHEY, SVGAGI. The CDR3 has 13 amino acids. Trimming took off 6 bases at V and 9 bases at J, with 15 bases between the two ends. This chain's CDR3 is CASREVRDGEQFF. The CDR3 nucleotides read TGTGCCAGCAGGGAGGTCAGGGACGGTGAGCAGTTCTTC.

The chain has TRBV30 and TRBJ2-7; a possible D gene is TRBD1 (5 bases). The germline CDR1 and CDR2 sequences are GTSNPN and SVGIG (reference sequence). This CDR3 is built from 13 residues. The V gene lost 2 bases and the J gene lost 3 bases, with 11 bases spanning the gap. CDR3 in DNA: TGTGCCTGGAGTTTGGACAACATCTACGAGCAGTACTTC. This gives the protein CAWSLDNIYEQYF.

There are a few counts of this clone. This chain connects TRBV5-1 to TRBJ1-2; a weak D match, TRBD1 (5 bases). V was clipped by 3 bases and J by 8 bases, with 14 bases between them. The CDR3 extends over 13 amino acids. CDR1 is SGHRS and CDR2 is YFSETQ in the germline V gene. The CDR3 is CASSSRVPDGYTF. The CDR3 DNA follows: TGCGCCAGCAGCTCCAGGGTTCCCGACGGCTACACCTTC. Full variable domain (remainder filled in from reference TRBV5-1 and TRBJ1-2): KAGVTQTPRYLIKTRGQQVTLSCSPISGHRSVSWYQQTPGQGLQFLFEYFSETQRNKGNFPGRFSGRQFSNSRSEMNVSTLELGDSALYLCASSSRVPDGYTFGSGTRLTVV.

A single count supports this clone. The chain is built from TRBV4-2 and TRBJ2-3, with 8 bases that match TRBD2. Germline-derived CDR1 and CDR2 are LGHNA and YNFKEQ. The CDR3 covers 15 residues. V was clipped by 1 base and J by 2 bases; unmatched bases: 2. The CDR3, as DNA: TGTGCCAGCAGCCAAGGAGCGGGGGACACAGATACGCAGTATTTT. Its translation is CASSQGAGDTDTQYF.

The rearrangement links TRBV19 to TRBJ1-5, with TRBD1 as a possible D gene (5 bases). The CDR3 contains 17 residues. Between the trimmed V and J ends, which lost 1 base and 1 base, there was a span of 14 bases. The V gene's germline CDR1 is LNHDA and CDR2 SQIVND (reference sequence). CDR3 amino acids: CASSIARQGMSNQPQHF. CDR3 in DNA: TGTGCCAGTAGTATAGCACGGCAGGGCATGAGCAATCAGCCCCAGCATTTT.

V is TRBV29-1 and J is TRBJ2-7; 7 nucleotides match TRBD2. CDR3 length equals 14 residues. V was clipped by 7 bases and J by 1 base; unmatched bases: 10. Germline CDR1 and CDR2: SQVTM and ANQGSEA. For the CDR3, the DNA is TGCAGCGCCCGGCCCGGGGGGAGATCCTACGAGCAGTACTTC. This encodes CSARPGGRSYEQYF.

The chain uses TRBV30 and TRBJ1-1; the D is unclear. The CDR3 covers 13 residues. V lost 3 bases and J lost 1, with 9 bases in between. Germline-derived CDR1 and CDR2 are GTSNPN and SVGIG (reference sequence). CDR3 DNA sequence: TGTGCCTGGAGCTCACAGCAGAACACTGAAGCTTTCTTT. The encoded protein is CAWSSQQNTEAFF.

The rearrangement links TRBV5-1 to TRBJ2-1; D not resolved. There are 11 residues in the CDR3. V dropped 1 base and J dropped 7 bases, with 3 bases sitting between them. Per germline, CDR1 SGHRS and CDR2 YFSETQ. The CDR3 reads CASSLINEQFF. The CDR3 DNA reads as TGCGCCAGCAGCTTGATAAATGAGCAGTTCTTC.

The gene calls are TRBV7-9 and TRBJ1-1; D unresolved. There are 12 residues in the CDR3. From germline, CDR1 is SEHNR and CDR2 FQNEAQ (reference sequence). Trimming pared 3 bases from V and 1 base from J, leaving 3 bases between. The CDR3 here is CASSLKNTEAFF. CDR3 coding DNA: TGTGCCAGCAGCTTGAAGAACACTGAAGCTTTCTTT.

The chain employs TRBV9 and TRBJ2-5; 7 nucleotides align to TRBD2. The V gene end was trimmed by 3 bases and the J gene end by 10 bases; junction bases not matched to a gene: 15. The V gene's germline CDR1 is SGDLS and CDR2 YYNGEE. CDR3 length: 15 amino acids. The CDR3 protein is CASSGPGTNGGGQYF. The DNA of the CDR3 is TGTGCCAGCAGCGGCCCCGGGACTAATGGTGGAGGCCAGTACTTC. Using reference TRBV9 and TRBJ2-5 for the parts outside the CDR3, the full variable domain is DSGVTQTPKHLITATGQRVTLRCSPRSGDLSVYWYQQSLDQGLQFLIQYYNGEERAKGNILERFSAQQFPDLHSELNLSSLELGDSALYFCASSGPGTNGGGQYFGPGTRLLVL.

This sequence joins TRBV29-1 and TRBJ2-5, with 7 bases matching TRBD2. Germline V gives CDR1 SQVTM, CDR2 ANQGSEA. The CDR3 consists of 14 residues. V lost 3 bases, J lost 1 base, and 5 bases stayed unmatched. The CDR3 sequence: CSVDGGGSQETQYF. The CDR3, as DNA: TGCAGCGTTGATGGAGGCGGGAGCCAAGAGACCCAGTACTTC.

CDR3 residues: CSAGGHTF. The CDR3 DNA reads TGCAGCGCAGGGGGCCACACCTTC. This chain joins TRBV29-1 and TRBJ1-2; 8 bases line up with TRBD1. Germline V gives CDR1 SQVTM, CDR2 ANQGSEA. This CDR3 is 8 amino acids long. Trimming took 7 bases from V and 12 from J; bases not matched to a gene: 1.

The V call is TRBV5-1, the J call TRBJ2-7; D gene unclear. Germline V gene sequence: CDR1 SGHRS, CDR2 YFSETQ. This CDR3 comprises 14 residues. Trimming left V 0 bases short and J 7 bases short, with 14 bases between. The CDR3 is CASSLDSTAREQYF. The DNA of the CDR3 is TGCGCCAGCAGCTTGGACAGTACGGCTAGGGAGCAGTACTTC.

The gene calls are TRBV4-1 and TRBJ1-2, with TRBD1 identical over 8 bases. The CDR3 consists of 16 residues. Germline V gene sequence: CDR1 MGHRA, CDR2 YSYEKL. J was trimmed by 3 bases and V by 3 bases; bases with no gene match: 9. CDR3 DNA sequence: TGCGCCAGCAGCCAGCCCATTCGGGGACAGGACTATGGCTACACCTTC. Its translation is CASSQPIRGQDYGYTF.

The chain uses TRBV30 and TRBJ1-2; D remains unclear. The V gene's germline CDR1 is GTSNPN and CDR2 SVGIG (reference sequence). There are 14 residues in the CDR3. Trimming removed 3 bases at V and 2 bases at J, with 13 bases between. In DNA form, the CDR3 reads TGTGCCTGGAGCCTTTATGGGCGGAACTATGGCTACACCTTC. It translates to CAWSLYGRNYGYTF.